The 14 T cell receptor beta chains presented below share a single source sample, sequenced in a study of OX40 agonist ivuxolimab in advanced cancers. Sequencing was performed with immunoSEQ multiplex PCR; in TCRdb, only in-frame clones are kept and a portion is missing. The repertoire holds 80,000 to 95,000 clones, 70% to 90% seen once, with under 0.9% in the top ten. The source material was CD4+ or CD8+ T cells sorted from blood, sampled in a trial of the OX40 agonist ivuxolimab. These receptors were taken from an adult with an advanced solid tumor such as melanoma, head and neck, liver or kidney cancer.

The V gene is TRBV11-2, the J gene TRBJ2-1; 7 positions agree with TRBD1. The ends lost 5 bases at V and 6 bases at J; junction bases unmatched: 7. CDR3 length equals 14 residues. Germline lookup yields CDR1 SGHAT and CDR2 FQNNGV. In DNA form, the CDR3 reads TGTGCCAGCAGCATGAACAGGGGTGGCAATGAGCAGTTCTTC. As protein: CASSMNRGGNEQFF.

The chain has TRBV11-2 and TRBJ2-2, with 9 bases aligning to TRBD2. Germline lookup yields CDR1 SGHAT and CDR2 FQNNGV. J gave up 2 bases and V 6 bases, and 7 bases lay outside the gene matches. This CDR3 has 16 amino acids. The CDR3 spells CASRRGGTSNTGELFF. DNA for the CDR3: TGTGCCAGCAGACGGGGCGGGACTAGCAACACCGGGGAGCTGTTTTTT.

This rearrangement joins TRBV7-9 to TRBJ2-1; D unclear. The CDR3 extends over 12 amino acids. Germline-derived CDR1 and CDR2 are SEHNR and FQNEAQ (reference sequence). V was trimmed by 1 base and J by 12 bases, leaving 10 bases between them. Here the CDR3 reads CASSLGRIRQFF. CDR3 DNA: TGTGCCAGCAGCTTAGGGAGAATCCGGCAGTTCTTC.

The V gene is TRBV6-4, the J gene TRBJ2-3; 8 positions match TRBD1. The CDR3 covers 16 residues. CDR1 is MRHNA, CDR2 SNTAGT, per germline. V was clipped by 0 bases and J by 1 base; unmatched bases: 3. The CDR3 spells CASSDSAGGRTDTQYF. The CDR3 nucleotides read TGTGCCAGCAGTGACTCAGCAGGGGGCCGCACAGATACGCAGTATTTT.

CDR3 in DNA: TGTGCCAGCTCACCGGGACAGAGACATGAGCAGTTCTTC. Encoded protein: CASSPGQRHEQFF. V is TRBV18 and J is TRBJ2-1, with TRBD1 identical over 7 bases. Trimming at V came to 3 bases and at J to 8 bases, leaving 4 bases not matched to a gene. This CDR3 comprises 13 residues. Germline CDR1 reads KGHSH; CDR2 reads LQKENI.

The rearrangement uses TRBV4-3 and TRBJ2-4; a weak D match, TRBD2 (5 bases). Looked up from germline, CDR1 is LGHNA and CDR2 is YSLEER. Trimming stripped 4 bases from V and 6 bases from J, with 16 bases between. The CDR3 is 15 residues long. This CDR3 reads CASSREIVGINIQYF. CDR3 coding DNA: TGCGCCAGCAGCCGGGAGATTGTGGGAATAAACATTCAGTACTTC.

The genes are TRBV27 and TRBJ2-5, with 12 positions matching TRBD2. The last part of the DNA fits TRBJ2-7 better; the J call may be wrong. There are 15 residues in the CDR3. CDR1 is MNHEY, CDR2 SMNVEV, per germline (reference sequence). CDR3 in DNA: TGTGCCAGCAGTTCCCCGACTAGCGGGGGCTACGAGCAGTACTTC. The encoded protein is CASSSPTSGGYEQYF.

This chain's CDR3 is CASSEPRDRGAGELFF. The CDR3, as DNA: TGCGCCAGCAGTGAGCCGAGAGATAGGGGCGCCGGGGAGCTGTTTTTT. V gene TRBV10-2 combines with J gene TRBJ2-2; D might be TRBD1 (5 bases). Trimming pared 2 bases from V and 6 bases from J, leaving 16 bases between. Germline V gene sequence: CDR1 WSHSY, CDR2 SAAADI. This CDR3 is built from 16 residues.

The J gene is TRBJ1-2, the V gene TRBV5-1, with D maybe TRBD1 (5 bases). In germline, CDR1 is SGHRS, CDR2 YFSETQ. Trimming removed 1 base from V and 12 bases from J, with 19 bases in between. This CDR3 has 14 residues. In DNA, the CDR3 is TGCGCCAGCAGCTTGACCGGGACCCCAAATGGGGACACCTTC. Its translation: CASSLTGTPNGDTF.

This sequence joins TRBV7-6 and TRBJ2-1; 9 positions match TRBD2. Germline V CDR1 and CDR2: SGHVS, FNYEAQ. V lost 0 bases to trimming and J lost 7 bases; unmatched junction nucleotides: 16. The CDR3 runs 19 residues. The CDR3 nucleotides are TGTGCCAGCAGCTTAGCGCTTGTGGTAGCGGGGGACCTATGGAATGAGCAGTTCTTC. It yields the protein CASSLALVVAGDLWNEQFF.

The CDR3 DNA reads as TGTGCCAGCAGCTTCCGAGGAGGGGGTCCCTCGGAGGTACTGTTTTTT. It specifies CASSFRGGGPSEVLFF. This sequence joins TRBV7-2 and TRBJ1-4, with D perhaps matching TRBD1 (6 bases). The germline V gene encodes CDR1 SGHTA and CDR2 FQGNSA. V shed 3 bases and J shed 13 bases, with 24 bases lying between them. The length of the CDR3 is 16 residues.

The J gene is TRBJ2-3, the V gene TRBV5-5, with 8 bases that match TRBD1. V trimming: 3 bases; J trimming: 2 bases; junction bases outside the gene matches: 5. Germline CDR1 SGHKS, CDR2 YYEKEE (reference sequence). The CDR3 contains 15 residues. CDR3 coding DNA: TGTGCCAGCAGCTCCCTGACAGGGGCCACAGATACGCAGTATTTT. Translating gives CASSSLTGATDTQYF.

The sample holds a few counts of this clone. The chain couples TRBV4-2 to TRBJ1-4; 7 nucleotides match TRBD1. The CDR3 length is 18 residues. V was pared by 0 bases and J by 4 bases, with 11 bases of the junction left unmatched. Germline assignment: CDR1 LGHNA and CDR2 YNFKEQ. The DNA for the CDR3 is TGTGCCAGCAGCCAAGACCGGGAAGGGGGACAGCTTAATGAAAAACTGTTTTTT. This encodes CASSQDREGGQLNEKLFF.

This sequence joins TRBV19 and TRBJ2-3; 11 bases map to TRBD2. The CDR3 consists of 15 residues. Trimming cost V 9 bases and J 3 bases; bases outside gene matches: 8. The germline V gene encodes CDR1 LNHDA and CDR2 SQIVND (reference sequence). The CDR3 nucleotides are TGTGCCAGCAAAACTAGCGGGAGAGCAACAGATACGCAGTATTTT. It specifies CASKTSGRATDTQYF.